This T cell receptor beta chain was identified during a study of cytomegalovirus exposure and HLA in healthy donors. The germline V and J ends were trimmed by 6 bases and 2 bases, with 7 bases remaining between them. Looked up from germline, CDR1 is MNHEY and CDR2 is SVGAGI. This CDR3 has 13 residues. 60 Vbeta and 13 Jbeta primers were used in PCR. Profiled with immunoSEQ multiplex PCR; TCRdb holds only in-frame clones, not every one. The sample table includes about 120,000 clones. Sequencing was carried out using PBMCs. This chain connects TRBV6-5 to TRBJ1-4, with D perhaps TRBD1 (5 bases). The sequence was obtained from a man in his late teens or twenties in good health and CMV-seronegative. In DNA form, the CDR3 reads TGTGCCAGCAGCCGGGGGACTAATGAAAAACTGTTTTTT. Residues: CASSRGTNEKLFF.